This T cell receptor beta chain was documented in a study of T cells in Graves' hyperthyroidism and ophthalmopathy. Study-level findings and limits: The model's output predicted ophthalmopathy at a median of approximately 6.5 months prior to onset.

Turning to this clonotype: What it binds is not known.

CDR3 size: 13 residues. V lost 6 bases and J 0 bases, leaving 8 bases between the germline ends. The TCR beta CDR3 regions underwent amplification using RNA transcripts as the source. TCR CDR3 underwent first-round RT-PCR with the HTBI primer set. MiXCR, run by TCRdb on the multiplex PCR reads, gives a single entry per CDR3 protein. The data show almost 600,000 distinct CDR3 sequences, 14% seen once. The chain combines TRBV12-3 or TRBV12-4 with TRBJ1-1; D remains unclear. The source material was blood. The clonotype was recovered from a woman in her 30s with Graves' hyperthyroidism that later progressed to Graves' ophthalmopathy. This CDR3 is CASRVVLNTEAFF. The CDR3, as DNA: TGTGCCAGCAGGGTTGTACTGAACACTGAAGCTTTCTTT.